The 5 T cell receptor beta chains in this list originate from one sample, sequenced in a study of Graves' ophthalmopathy and Graves' hyperthyroidism. Researchers took RNA transcripts and amplified TCR beta CDR3 regions from them. RT-PCR in the first round used HTBI primers; a second-round multiplex PCR followed. TCRdb fed the multiplex PCR reads into MiXCR, producing one record per CDR3 protein. The table includes 340,000 or so distinct CDR3 sequences, roughly 15% detected once. The sample taken for sequencing was peripheral blood. Every receptor here comes from an adult man with Graves' ophthalmopathy.

This clonotype was counted at least ten times. The chain uses TRBV7-9 and TRBJ2-5; D is perhaps TRBD1 or TRBD2 (6 bases each). CDR1 is SEHNR, CDR2 FQNEAQ, per germline (reference sequence). The CDR3 sequence is 15 residues long. V was trimmed by 3 bases and J by 4 bases, leaving 15 bases between them. Written as DNA, the CDR3 is TGTGCCAGCAGCTTCGCGTCGGGGGCTGGAGAGACCCAGTACTTC. Translating gives CASSFASGAGETQYF. The complete variable domain, with remaining parts taken from reference TRBV7-9 and TRBJ2-5, reads DTGVSQNPRHKITKRGQNVTFRCDPISEHNRLYWYRQTLGQGPEFLTYFQNEAQLEKSRLLSDRFSAERPKGSFSTLEIQRTEQGDSAMYLCASSFASGAGETQYFGPGTRLLVL.

The sample holds many counts of this clonotype. This rearrangement joins TRBV10-3 to TRBJ1-2; 7 positions match TRBD1. Trimming took 6 bases from V and 1 from J; bases not matched to a gene: 5. The CDR3 covers 14 residues. CDR1 and CDR2 (germline): ENHRY, SYGVKD. Written as DNA, the CDR3 is TGTGCCATCAGAGGACAGGAGAATAACTATGGCTACACCTTC. Encoded protein: CAIRGQENNYGYTF.

V is TRBV6-5 and J is TRBJ1-1; D is uncertain. The CDR3 runs to 15 residues. Germline V CDR1 and CDR2: MNHEY, SVGAGI. Trimming took off 2 bases at V and 3 bases at J, with 13 bases between the two ends. Here the CDR3 DNA reads TGTGCCAGCAGTTACGCCCTAGGGTTGGACACTGAAGCTTTCTTT. Translation: CASSYALGLDTEAFF.

This clonotype was seen ten or more times. The V and J genes are TRBV11-2 and TRBJ1-5; D uncertain. Germline loops: CDR1 SGHAT, CDR2 FQNNGV. The CDR3 length is 15 residues. The V end was cut by 0 bases, the J end by 10 bases, with 16 bases between. The chain's CDR3 is CASSLELGGGKPQHF. In DNA form, the CDR3 reads TGTGCCAGCAGCTTAGAACTGGGCGGCGGTAAACCCCAGCATTTT.

Many counts were recorded for this clonotype. The chain employs TRBV20-1 and TRBJ1-2; D call uncertain. Trimming stripped 0 bases from V and 2 bases from J, with 7 bases between. Germline lookup yields CDR1 DFQATT and CDR2 SNEGSKA (reference sequence). The CDR3 loop spans 13 amino acids. As DNA, the CDR3 is TGCAGTGCTAGAGAGCCAGTCAACTATGGCTACACCTTC. As protein: CSAREPVNYGYTF.